The sequence of this T cell receptor (beta chain) was determined in a study of T cells in Graves' hyperthyroidism and ophthalmopathy. Graves' hyperthyroidism qualified as stable when ophthalmopathy did not progress within 18 months. Hyperthyroidism, newly diagnosed and lasting under 2 months, affected patients aged 18 to 65. Those patients with uncontrolled infection, other autoimmune disease, pregnancy or lactation were excluded. Amplified TCR beta CDR3 regions derived from RNA transcripts. HTBI primers drove first-round RT-PCR of the TCR CDR3. TCRdb passed the multiplex PCR reads through MiXCR, listing each CDR3 protein once. The repertoire consists of some 600,000 distinct CDR3 sequences, with roughly 50% occurring once and the leading ten covering about 7.9%. Ten or more counts support this clonotype. What it binds is unknown. The V gene's germline CDR1 is MGHDK and CDR2 SYGVNS. The CDR3 contains 13 residues. Trimming removed 3 bases at V and 6 bases at J, with 11 bases between.

Whole-study findings and limits: A model built on 13 V-J features separated ophthalmopathy from stable hyperthyroidism.

This chain joins TRBV25-1 and TRBJ1-2; D is perhaps TRBD1 (6 bases). This TCR was recovered from a woman aged 18-29 years with Graves' hyperthyroidism. Sequencing was carried out using peripheral blood or thyroid tissue (not recorded which). This CDR3 reads CASSDRGTDGYTF. In nucleotides, the CDR3 is TGTGCCAGCAGTGACAGGGGCACCGATGGCTACACCTTC.